The 28 T cell receptor beta chains given below trace back to one sample, sequenced in a study of blood T cell repertoires in COVID-19. Clones were read by immunoSEQ multiplex PCR, and TCRdb kept only the in-frame ones, dropping some. Altogether roughly 250,000 clones are present, 75% to 85% being singletons, with the ten largest covering 9.5% to 15%. The source material was peripheral blood. The receptor source for this set is a woman aged 60-75 years with active or convalescent COVID-19.

The J gene is TRBJ1-5, the V gene TRBV28; unclear D gene. V lost 6 bases and J 1 base, leaving 19 bases between the germline ends. Germline values: CDR1 MDHEN, CDR2 SYDVKM. The CDR3 spans 17 residues. CDR3: CASRIPGFRGSNQPQHF. The CDR3 coding sequence is TGTGCCAGCAGAATACCCGGGTTCCGGGGAAGCAATCAGCCCCAGCATTTT. The whole variable domain, filled in from reference TRBV28 and TRBJ1-5, reads DVKVTQSSRYLVKRTGEKVFLECVQDMDHENMFWYRQDPGLGLRLIYFSYDVKMKEKGDIPEGYSVSREKKERFSLILESASTNQTSMYLCASRIPGFRGSNQPQHFGDGTRLSIL.

The chain joins TRBV10-3 to TRBJ1-1, with D perhaps matching TRBD1 (5 bases). This CDR3 spans 14 amino acids. The germline CDR1 and CDR2 sequences are ENHRY and SYGVKD. V lost 7 bases, J lost 0 bases, and 12 bases lay in between. The CDR3 loop is CAITSGLMNTEAFF. CDR3 DNA: TGTGCCATCACATCGGGACTCATGAACACTGAAGCTTTCTTT.

The chain couples TRBV30 to TRBJ1-6; the D is unclear. The CDR3 spans 16 residues. Germline values: CDR1 GTSNPN, CDR2 SVGIG (reference sequence). The germline V and J ends were trimmed by 0 bases and 1 base, with 10 bases remaining between them. CDR3 sequence reads: CAWSVQFGSYNSPLHF. In DNA, the CDR3 is TGTGCCTGGAGTGTACAGTTTGGGTCCTATAATTCACCCCTCCACTTT.

The chain links TRBV4-3 to TRBJ2-7; 8 bases align to TRBD2. The CDR3 has 15 residues. From germline, CDR1 is LGHNA and CDR2 YSLEER. The ends lost 4 bases at V and 2 bases at J; junction bases unmatched: 7. Written as DNA, the CDR3 is TGCGCCAGCAGCCGGAGGGTAGCGGGGACCTACGAGCAGTACTTC. Translation gives CASSRRVAGTYEQYF.

This chain links TRBV7-9 with TRBJ2-5; tentatively, D is TRBD2 (6 bases). Germline values: CDR1 SEHNR, CDR2 FQNEAQ (reference sequence). V was cut by 11 bases and J by 5 bases, with 6 bases left in between. The CDR3 consists of 9 residues. In DNA, the CDR3 is TGTGCCGGGGGGGAGACCCAGTACTTC. Translated: CAGGETQYF.

This chain connects TRBV6-5 to TRBJ1-5, with D tentatively TRBD1 (5 bases). The CDR3 has 14 amino acids. Germline V gene data show CDR1 as MNHEY and CDR2 as SVGAGI. Trimming stripped 8 bases from V and 0 bases from J, with 11 bases between. The CDR3 region has the DNA TGTGCCAGCGACAGACACTATAGCAATCAGCCCCAGCATTTT. This sequence encodes CASDRHYSNQPQHF.

This clone showed up just a few times. The chain joins TRBV18 to TRBJ1-1; no clear D. There are 13 residues in the CDR3. Between the trimmed V and J ends, which lost 4 bases and 1 base, there was a span of 7 bases. Germline V gene data show CDR1 as KGHSH and CDR2 as LQKENI. The DNA of the CDR3 is TGTGCCAGCTCACTCTCACAGAACACTGAAGCTTTCTTT. It is translated as CASSLSQNTEAFF.

V and J are TRBV7-3 and TRBJ1-1, with 10 bases fitting TRBD1. Germline CDR1 and CDR2: SGHTA and FQGTGA. The CDR3 covers 14 residues. V lost 5 bases to trimming and J lost 6 bases; unmatched junction nucleotides: 6. As DNA, the CDR3 is TGTGCCAGCAGCCCGAGACAGGGGGCGGCTGAAGCTTTCTTT. Encoded protein: CASSPRQGAAEAFF.

The chain joins TRBV7-2 to TRBJ1-2; 7 positions match TRBD1. The CDR3 covers 13 residues. Germline V CDR1 and CDR2: SGHTA, FQGNSA. Trimming cost V 7 bases and J 4 bases; bases outside gene matches: 6. This CDR3 is CASTLTGAYGYTF. The CDR3, as DNA: TGTGCCAGCACCCTAACAGGGGCCTATGGCTACACCTTC.

This clone has a single count. CDR3 in amino acids: CASRKGQGVAGANVLTF. Here the CDR3 DNA reads TGTGCCAGTAGGAAAGGACAGGGGGTTGCTGGGGCCAACGTCCTGACTTTC. The J gene is TRBJ2-6, the V gene TRBV19; 10 nucleotides line up with TRBD1. Germline values: CDR1 LNHDA, CDR2 SQIVND (reference sequence). Trimming cost V 6 bases and J 2 bases; bases outside gene matches: 7. CDR3 size: 17 residues.

The chain combines TRBV7-9 with TRBJ1-3; TRBD1 matches at 7 bases. The CDR3 is 17 residues long. The junction had 14 bases not matched to a gene; V was cut back by 4 bases and J by 5 bases. Looked up from germline, CDR1 is SEHNR and CDR2 is FQNEAQ (reference sequence). The CDR3 spells CASSSRGVTGPRNTIYF. The CDR3 DNA follows: TGTGCCAGCAGCTCGCGGGGGGTGACAGGGCCTAGAAACACCATATATTTT.

The chain combines TRBV2 with TRBJ1-1; D is possibly TRBD1 (5 bases). Germline V lookup: CDR1 SNHLY, CDR2 FYNNEI. V gave up 4 bases and J gave up 1 base, with 16 bases separating them. CDR3 length: 16 residues. CDR3 sequence (DNA): TGTGCCAGCAGTGTAGGCCAGCCGGGGGGGAACACTGAAGCTTTCTTT. This sequence encodes CASSVGQPGGNTEAFF.

There are a few counts of this clone. The chain links TRBV12-3 or TRBV12-4 to TRBJ1-6; D may be TRBD1 (6 bases). V was clipped by 5 bases and J by 7 bases, with 9 bases between them. The CDR3 contains 13 residues. This CDR3 is CASSHRANSPLHF. The CDR3 DNA reads as TGTGCCAGCAGTCACAGGGCAAATTCACCCCTCCACTTT.

The gene calls are TRBV5-1 and TRBJ1-3; the D gene is possibly TRBD1 (5 bases). Per germline, CDR1 SGHRS and CDR2 YFSETQ. V was cut by 4 bases and J by 2 bases, with 10 bases left in between. This CDR3 comprises 14 residues. Here the CDR3 reads CASSPPDTGNTIYF. CDR3 DNA: TGCGCCAGCAGCCCCCCGGACACTGGAAACACCATATATTTT.

This chain connects TRBV11-2 to TRBJ2-7, with unresolved D. The CDR3 has 13 residues. V was cut by 1 base and J by 6 bases, with 10 bases left in between. From germline, CDR1 is SGHAT and CDR2 FQNNGV. The CDR3 DNA follows: TGTGCCAGCAGCTTAGTGGCCGCAGGCGAGCAGTACTTC. Translating gives CASSLVAAGEQYF.

This clone was seen just once. The sample contains more than one DNA sequence encoding this CDR3. The chain links TRBV18 to TRBJ2-5, with D perhaps TRBD2 (6 bases). Trimming left V 3 bases short and J 4 bases short, with 9 bases between. CDR1 and CDR2 from the germline V gene are KGHSH and LQKENI. The CDR3 consists of 13 residues. The DNA of the CDR3 is TGTGCCAGCTCACCGGGACTCCGAGAGACCCAGTACTTC. It encodes CASSPGLRETQYF. The whole variable domain, remainder taken from reference TRBV18 and TRBJ2-5, is NAGVMQNPRHLVRRRGQEARLRCSPMKGHSHVYWYRQLPEEGLKFMVYLQKENIIDESGMPKERFSAEFPKEGPSILRIQQVVRGDSAAYFCASSPGLRETQYFGPGTRLLVL.

The CDR3 reads CSVESAEAFF. CDR3 sequence (DNA): TGCAGCGTTGAAAGCGCAGAAGCTTTCTTT. The chain recombines TRBV29-1 with TRBJ1-1; D not resolved. The CDR3 has 10 residues. Trimming stripped 2 bases from V and 8 bases from J, with 6 bases between. Germline V CDR1 and CDR2: SQVTM, ANQGSEA. Looking up the rest from reference TRBV29-1 and TRBJ1-1 gives the full variable domain: SAVISQKPSRDICQRGTSLTIQCQVDSQVTMMFWYRQQPGQSLTLIATANQGSEATYESGFVIDKFPISRPNLTFSTLTVSNMSPEDSSIYLCSVESAEAFFGQGTRLTVV.

The chain employs TRBV25-1 and TRBJ1-5, with 7 bases that match TRBD1. V was pared by 0 bases and J by 5 bases, with 1 base of the junction left unmatched. The CDR3 length is 14 residues. Germline CDR1 reads MGHDK; CDR2 reads SYGVNS. CDR3: CASSEYQGDQPQHF. The CDR3 coding sequence is TGTGCCAGCAGTGAATATCAGGGGGATCAGCCCCAGCATTTT.

This clone was counted only a few times. J is TRBJ2-7 and V is TRBV6-2 or TRBV6-3; weak D call: TRBD1 (6 bases). The CDR3 length is 12 residues. V lost 6 bases to trimming and J lost 4 bases, with 10 bases between them. Germline lookup yields CDR1 MNHEY and CDR2 SVGEGT. The CDR3 loop is CASSEQGYEQYF. CDR3 bases: TGTGCCAGCAGCGAACAGGGTTACGAGCAGTACTTC.

The chain combines TRBV4-1 with TRBJ1-3; the D is unclear. Trimming took 1 base from V and 4 from J, leaving 14 bases between them. From germline, CDR1 is MGHRA and CDR2 YSYEKL. This CDR3 region has 16 residues. As DNA, the CDR3 is TGCGCCAGCAGCCAAGGTTTGCTGATAGCCGGAAACACCATATATTTT. This gives the protein CASSQGLLIAGNTIYF.

This clone was recorded only once. The genes are TRBV18 and TRBJ2-3, with TRBD1 matching over 9 bases. Unmatched junction bases numbered 4, after V lost 4 bases and J lost 2 bases. The CDR3 has 15 amino acids. CDR1 is KGHSH and CDR2 is LQKENI in the germline V gene. The CDR3 is CASSQDRGLTDTQYF. In DNA form, the CDR3 reads TGTGCCAGCTCACAGGACAGGGGCCTCACAGATACGCAGTATTTT.

The chain has TRBV19 and TRBJ2-1; TRBD2 agrees at 13 bases. CDR3 length equals 18 residues. The germline V gene encodes CDR1 LNHDA and CDR2 SQIVND (reference sequence). Germline trimming cut 3 bases from V and 1 base from J; bases unmatched to any gene: 6. This CDR3 reads CASSIMGLAGNSYNEQFF. The CDR3 coding sequence is TGTGCCAGTAGTATCATGGGACTAGCGGGGAATTCCTACAATGAGCAGTTCTTC.

The rearrangement joins TRBV4-3 to TRBJ1-2; D is possibly TRBD1 (6 bases). Deletions cut 2 bases from V and 6 bases from J, with 19 bases between. The CDR3 is made up of 16 amino acids. From germline, CDR1 is LGHNA and CDR2 YSLEER. This CDR3 is CASSQPGQSPRDGYTF. In nucleotides, the CDR3 is TGCGCCAGCAGCCAACCCGGACAGTCTCCTAGAGATGGCTACACCTTC.

As regards this clone: This same CDR3 is encoded by further DNA sequences in the sample. The chain is built from TRBV6-5 and TRBJ2-7; weak D call: TRBD1 (5 bases). The CDR3 extends over 12 amino acids. V shed 5 bases and J shed 4 bases, with 9 bases lying between them. Germline CDR1 reads MNHEY; CDR2 reads SVGAGI. The CDR3 coding sequence is TGTGCCAGCAGTCCCCAGGGTTACGAGCAGTACTTC. Encoded protein: CASSPQGYEQYF.

The chain couples TRBV5-1 to TRBJ1-1; a weak D match, TRBD1 (6 bases). This CDR3 comprises 14 residues. Trimming left V 1 base short and J 5 bases short, with 12 bases between. Germline values: CDR1 SGHRS, CDR2 YFSETQ. The CDR3 protein is CASSLQGRRTEAFF. In DNA form, the CDR3 reads TGCGCCAGCAGCTTGCAGGGGCGCCGGACTGAAGCTTTCTTT.

Only one count was recorded for this clone. CDR3 coding DNA: TGTGCCAGCAGTCCCCACAGAGAACAAGAGACCCAGTACTTC. Translated: CASSPHREQETQYF. The rearrangement joins TRBV27 to TRBJ2-5; D not resolved. This CDR3 is built from 14 residues. CDR1 is MNHEY, CDR2 SMNVEV, per germline (reference sequence). V lost 5 bases, J lost 2 bases, and 12 bases lay in between.

V gene TRBV5-8 combines with J gene TRBJ2-3; 8 bases map to TRBD2. This CDR3 has 15 residues. Germline V CDR1 and CDR2: SGHTS, YDEGEE. V lost 4 bases, J lost 5 bases, and 9 bases stayed unmatched. CDR3 bases: TGTGCCAGCAGCCTCGGCGGGGGGTCGGAAGATACGCAGTATTTT. Its protein is CASSLGGGSEDTQYF.

This clone came up once. The V gene is TRBV7-9, the J gene TRBJ1-5, with D possibly matching TRBD1 (5 bases). The CDR3 has 16 amino acids. V lost 5 bases and J lost 1, with 15 bases in between. Germline V gives CDR1 SEHNR, CDR2 FQNEAQ (reference sequence). The CDR3 loop is CASSHGGWQSNQPQHF. DNA for the CDR3: TGTGCCAGCAGCCATGGGGGGTGGCAGAGCAATCAGCCCCAGCATTTT.